One and the same sample provided the 3 T cell receptor beta chains below, sequenced in a study of T-cell memory formation after mild COVID-19. A single record per CDR3 protein comes from TCRdb applying MiXCR to the 5' RACE reads. The table lists 430,000 or so distinct CDR3 sequences, 25% of them singletons. The sequenced sample consisted of PBMCs or a T cell subset sorted from them (not recorded which). These receptors all stem from an adult woman who had mild COVID-19 (a few samples of this study predate the infection). Cell type and time point are not known.

The CDR3 DNA reads TGTGCCAGCAGCTTGGCGGGACTAGCGGGCGGAGGTGGAGATACGCAGTATTTT. Protein product: CASSLAGLAGGGGDTQYF. This rearrangement joins TRBV5-4 to TRBJ2-3; 12 bases are a match to TRBD2. Per germline, CDR1 SGHNT and CDR2 YYREEE (reference sequence). The CDR3 is 18 amino acids. V lost 0 bases and J lost 5; bases outside the gene matches: 10.

The rearrangement uses TRBV5-4 and TRBJ1-1; D ambiguous. Germline V gene sequence: CDR1 SGHNT, CDR2 YYREEE (reference sequence). CDR3 length equals 15 residues. The V gene lost 0 bases and the J gene lost 1 base, with 10 bases spanning the gap. CDR3 bases: TGTGCCAGCAGCTTGGGGGCAGAGGGGAACACTGAAGCTTTCTTT. Translating it yields CASSLGAEGNTEAFF.

The V call is TRBV5-6, the J call TRBJ2-5, with TRBD1 matching over 7 bases. The CDR3 extends over 17 amino acids. Germline values: CDR1 SGHDT, CDR2 YYEEEE. The ends lost 1 base at V and 0 bases at J; junction bases unmatched: 9. The CDR3 loop is CASSLISARGYQETQYF. For the CDR3, the DNA is TGTGCCAGCAGCTTGATTTCGGCCAGGGGGTACCAAGAGACCCAGTACTTC.